This TCR beta chain stems from a study of beta chain features in type 1 diabetes. The study, taken as a whole, reports: TCRB CDR3s from Type 1 diabetes patients were moderately but significantly shorter in all four CD4+ subsets. When VDJ junctions were examined, type 1 diabetes patients showed fewer insertions and more deletions.

Since all of the isolated RNA was reverse transcribed, expressed TCRB transcripts were what got sequenced. This table comes from immunoSEQ multiplex PCR, and its TCRdb copy is limited to in-frame clones, with some not included. This sample carries 600,000 or so clones, roughly 13% of them seen once, and the ten largest clones take 0.04%. As to this clone: Its specificity is not known.

This sequence was found in a young man with type 1 diabetes. The material sequenced was naive CD4+ T cells from blood.

CDR3 region: CASSQTPRGETQYF. The CDR3 DNA is TGTGCCAGCAGCCAAACTCCCAGGGGAGAGACCCAGTACTTC. V usage is TRBV7-8 and J usage is TRBJ2-5, with D tentatively TRBD1 (6 bases). The germline CDR1 and CDR2 sequences are SGHVS and FQNEAQ. V shed 5 bases and J shed 4 bases, with 14 bases lying between them. The CDR3 has 14 residues.